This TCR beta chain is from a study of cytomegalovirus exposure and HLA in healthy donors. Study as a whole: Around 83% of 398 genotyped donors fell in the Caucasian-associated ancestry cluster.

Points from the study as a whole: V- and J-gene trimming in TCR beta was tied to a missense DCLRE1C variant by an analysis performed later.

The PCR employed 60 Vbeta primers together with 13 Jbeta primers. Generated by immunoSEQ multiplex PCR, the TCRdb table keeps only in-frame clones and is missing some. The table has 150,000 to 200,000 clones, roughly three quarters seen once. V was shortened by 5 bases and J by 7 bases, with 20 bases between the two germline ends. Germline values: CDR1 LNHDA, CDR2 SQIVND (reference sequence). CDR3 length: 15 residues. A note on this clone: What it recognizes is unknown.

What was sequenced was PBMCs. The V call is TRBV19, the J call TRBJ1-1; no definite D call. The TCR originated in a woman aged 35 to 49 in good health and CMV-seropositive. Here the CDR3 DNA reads TGTGCCAGTAGTGGTCCCGGCGGGATGCAGTTTGAAGCTTTCTTT. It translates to CASSGPGGMQFEAFF.